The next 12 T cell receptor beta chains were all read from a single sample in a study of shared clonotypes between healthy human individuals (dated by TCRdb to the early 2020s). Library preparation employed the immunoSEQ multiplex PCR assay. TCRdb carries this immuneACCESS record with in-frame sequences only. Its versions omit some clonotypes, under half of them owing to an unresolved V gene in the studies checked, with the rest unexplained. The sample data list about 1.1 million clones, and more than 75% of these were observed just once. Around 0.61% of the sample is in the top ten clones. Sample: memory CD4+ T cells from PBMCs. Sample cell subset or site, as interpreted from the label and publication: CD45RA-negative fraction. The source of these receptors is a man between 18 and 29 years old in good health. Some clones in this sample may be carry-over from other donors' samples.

CDR3 bases: TGTGCCAGCAGCACACAGGGGGCGCTTCACTATGGCTACACCTTC. This encodes CASSTQGALHYGYTF. The chain joins TRBV7-2 to TRBJ1-2; TRBD1 aligns across 9 bases. The CDR3 runs 15 residues. Germline V gives CDR1 SGHTA, CDR2 FQGNSA. V lost 5 bases and J lost 3; bases outside the gene matches: 7.

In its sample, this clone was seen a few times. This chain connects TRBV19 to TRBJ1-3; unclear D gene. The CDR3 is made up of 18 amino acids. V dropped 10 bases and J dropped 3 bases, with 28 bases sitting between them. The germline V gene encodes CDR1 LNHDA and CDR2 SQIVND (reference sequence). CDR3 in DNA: TGTGCCACCGGACCGGAGGCGGCCAAACAACTTGGTGGAAACACCATATATTTT. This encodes CATGPEAAKQLGGNTIYF.

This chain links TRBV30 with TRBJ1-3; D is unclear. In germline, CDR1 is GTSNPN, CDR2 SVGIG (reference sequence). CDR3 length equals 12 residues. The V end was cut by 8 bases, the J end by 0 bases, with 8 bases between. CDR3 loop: CARRSSGNTIYF. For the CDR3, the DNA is TGTGCCCGCAGAAGCTCTGGAAACACCATATATTTT.

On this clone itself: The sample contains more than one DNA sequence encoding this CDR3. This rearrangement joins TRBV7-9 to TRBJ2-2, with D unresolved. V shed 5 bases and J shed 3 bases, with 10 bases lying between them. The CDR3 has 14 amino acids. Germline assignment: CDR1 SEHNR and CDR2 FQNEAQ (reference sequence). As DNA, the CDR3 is TGTGCCAGCAGCCCTGTCCGCGACACCGGGGAGCTGTTTTTT. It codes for CASSPVRDTGELFF.

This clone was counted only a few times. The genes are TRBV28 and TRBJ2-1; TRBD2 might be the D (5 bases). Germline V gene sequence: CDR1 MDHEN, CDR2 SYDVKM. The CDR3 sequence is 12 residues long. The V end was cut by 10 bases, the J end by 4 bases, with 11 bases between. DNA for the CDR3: TGTGCCATCAAGAGGGCATACAATGAGCAGTTCTTC. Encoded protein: CAIKRAYNEQFF.

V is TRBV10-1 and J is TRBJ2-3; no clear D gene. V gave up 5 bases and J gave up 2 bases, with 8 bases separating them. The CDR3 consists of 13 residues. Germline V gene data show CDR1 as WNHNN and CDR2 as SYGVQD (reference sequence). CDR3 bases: TGCGCCAGCAGTTGGGCCCTCACAGATACGCAGTATTTT. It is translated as CASSWALTDTQYF.

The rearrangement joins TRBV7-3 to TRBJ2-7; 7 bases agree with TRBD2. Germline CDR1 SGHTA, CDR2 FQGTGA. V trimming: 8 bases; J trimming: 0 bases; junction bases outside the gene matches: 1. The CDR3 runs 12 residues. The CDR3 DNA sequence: TGTGCCAGCGGGGACTACTCCTACGAGCAGTACTTC. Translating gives CASGDYSYEQYF.

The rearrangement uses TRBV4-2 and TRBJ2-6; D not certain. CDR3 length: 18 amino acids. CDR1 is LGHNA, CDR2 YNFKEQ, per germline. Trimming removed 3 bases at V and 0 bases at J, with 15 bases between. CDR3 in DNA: TGTGCCAGCAGCCAGGCAGTCCAATACCTCTCTGGGGCCAACGTCCTGACTTTC. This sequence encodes CASSQAVQYLSGANVLTF.

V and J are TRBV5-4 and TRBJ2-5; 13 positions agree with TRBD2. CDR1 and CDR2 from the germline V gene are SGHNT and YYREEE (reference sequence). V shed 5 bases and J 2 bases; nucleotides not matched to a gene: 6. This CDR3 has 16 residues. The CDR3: CASRAGLAGVQETQYF. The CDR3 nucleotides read TGTGCCAGCAGGGCCGGACTAGCGGGAGTTCAAGAGACCCAGTACTTC.

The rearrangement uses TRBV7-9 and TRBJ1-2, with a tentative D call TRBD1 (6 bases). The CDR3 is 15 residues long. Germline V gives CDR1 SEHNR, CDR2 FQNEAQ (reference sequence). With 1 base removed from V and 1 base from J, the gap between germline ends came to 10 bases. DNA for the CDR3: TGTGCCAGCAGCTTAGGGGGGCAGAGTAACTATGGCTACACCTTC. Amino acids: CASSLGGQSNYGYTF.

In DNA, the CDR3 is TGTGCTACCCAAAACAGGGGTTCCACCGGGGAGCTGTTTTTT. As protein: CATQNRGSTGELFF. The genes are TRBV19 and TRBJ2-2; 7 positions match TRBD1. The germline V gene has CDR1 LNHDA and CDR2 SQIVND (reference sequence). CDR3 length: 14 residues. Looking up the rest from reference TRBV19 and TRBJ2-2 gives the full variable domain: DGGITQSPKYLFRKEGQNVTLSCEQNLNHDAMYWYRQDPGQGLRLIYYSQIVNDFQKGDIAEGYSVSREKKESFPLTVTSAQKNPTAFYLCATQNRGSTGELFFGEGSRLTVL.

The CDR3 DNA reads as TGTGCCAGCCTACTTGAGGGGCGCGGCTATGGCTACACCTTC. Protein sequence: CASLLEGRGYGYTF. The chain links TRBV28 to TRBJ1-2; D might be TRBD1 (5 bases). Germline V lookup: CDR1 MDHEN, CDR2 SYDVKM. Trimming stripped 8 bases from V and 4 bases from J, with 17 bases between. The CDR3 extends over 14 amino acids.